The T cell receptor beta chain under discussion was sequenced for a study of blood T cells in healthy people across ages. The study, taken as a whole, reports: Comparison with aged donors showed that long-lived donors had more naive CD4+ cells and higher diversity.

In its sample, this clonotype was seen many times. The antigen is unknown. Then a second PCR, running about 7 to 11 cycles, was carried out with a sample-barcoded 5' primer and a J-beta primer mix. Via MiXCR, TCRdb re-called the 5' RACE reads, giving one row per CDR3 protein. Among hundreds of thousands of distinct CDR3 sequences, about 30% were seen once, and the ten largest hold less than 20%. Trimming stripped 5 bases from V and 3 bases from J, with 17 bases between. CDR1 and CDR2 (germline): DFQATT, SNEGSKA (reference sequence). The CDR3 length is 14 residues. The source of this sequence is a woman of 80 years or more in good health. The J gene is TRBJ2-7, the V gene TRBV20-1; D gene unclear. Sequenced material: blood. CDR3: CSAADGPLGYEQYF. The CDR3 nucleotides read TGCAGTGCTGCAGACGGCCCGTTGGGCTACGAGCAGTACTTC.